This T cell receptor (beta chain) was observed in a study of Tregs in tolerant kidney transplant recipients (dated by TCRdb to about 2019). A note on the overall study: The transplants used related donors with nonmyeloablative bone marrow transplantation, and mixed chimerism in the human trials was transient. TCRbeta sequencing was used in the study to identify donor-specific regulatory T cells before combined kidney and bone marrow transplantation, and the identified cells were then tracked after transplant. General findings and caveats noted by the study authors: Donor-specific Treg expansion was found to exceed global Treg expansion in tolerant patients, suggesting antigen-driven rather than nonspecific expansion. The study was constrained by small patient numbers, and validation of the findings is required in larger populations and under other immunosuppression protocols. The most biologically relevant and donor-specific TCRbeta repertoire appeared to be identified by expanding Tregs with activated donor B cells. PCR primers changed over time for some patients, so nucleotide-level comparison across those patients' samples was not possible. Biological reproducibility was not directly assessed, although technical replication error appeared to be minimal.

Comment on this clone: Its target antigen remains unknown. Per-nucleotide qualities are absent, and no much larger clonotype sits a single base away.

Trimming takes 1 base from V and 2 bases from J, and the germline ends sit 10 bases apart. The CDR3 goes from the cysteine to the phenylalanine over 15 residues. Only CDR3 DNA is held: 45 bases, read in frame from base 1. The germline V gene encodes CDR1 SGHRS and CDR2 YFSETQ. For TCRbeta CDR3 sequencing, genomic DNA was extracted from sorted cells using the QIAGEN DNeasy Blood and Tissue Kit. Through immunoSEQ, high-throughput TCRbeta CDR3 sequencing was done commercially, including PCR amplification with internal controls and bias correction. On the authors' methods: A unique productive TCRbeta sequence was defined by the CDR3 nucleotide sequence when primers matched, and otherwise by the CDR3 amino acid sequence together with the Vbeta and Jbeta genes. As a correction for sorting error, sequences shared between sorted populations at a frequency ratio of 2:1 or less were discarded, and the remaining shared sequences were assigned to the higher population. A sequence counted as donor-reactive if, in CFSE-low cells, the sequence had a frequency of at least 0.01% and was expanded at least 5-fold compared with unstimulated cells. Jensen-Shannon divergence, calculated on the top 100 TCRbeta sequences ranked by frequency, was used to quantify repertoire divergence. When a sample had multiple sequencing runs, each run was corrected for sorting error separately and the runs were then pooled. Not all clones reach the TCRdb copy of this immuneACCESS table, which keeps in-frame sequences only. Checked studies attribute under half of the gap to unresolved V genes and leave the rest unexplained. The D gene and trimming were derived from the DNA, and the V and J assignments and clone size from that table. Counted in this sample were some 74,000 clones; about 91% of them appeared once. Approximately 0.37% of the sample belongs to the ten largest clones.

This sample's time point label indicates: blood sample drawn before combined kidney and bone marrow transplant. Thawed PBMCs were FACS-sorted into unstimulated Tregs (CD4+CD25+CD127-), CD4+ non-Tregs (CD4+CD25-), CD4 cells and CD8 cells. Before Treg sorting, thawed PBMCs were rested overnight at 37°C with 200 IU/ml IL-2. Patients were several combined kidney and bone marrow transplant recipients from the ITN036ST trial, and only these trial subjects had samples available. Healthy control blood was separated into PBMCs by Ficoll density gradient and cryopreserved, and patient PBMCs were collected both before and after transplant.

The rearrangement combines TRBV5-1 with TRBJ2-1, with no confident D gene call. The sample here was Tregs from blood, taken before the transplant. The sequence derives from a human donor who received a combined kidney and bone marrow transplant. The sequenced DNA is TGCGCCAGCAGCTTGAGAGTAACTCCCTACAATGAGCAGTTCTTC. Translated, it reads CASSLRVTPYNEQFF. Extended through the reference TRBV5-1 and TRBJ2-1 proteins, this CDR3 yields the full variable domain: KAGVTQTPRYLIKTRGQQVTLSCSPISGHRSVSWYQQTPGQGLQFLFEYFSETQRNKGNFPGRFSGRQFSNSRSEMNVSTLELGDSALYLCASSLRVTPYNEQFFGPGTRLTVL.